This T cell receptor (beta chain) was documented in a study of T-cell reconstitution after alpha-beta-depleted transplantation in children. The V segment lost 5 bases and the J segment 10 bases; nucleotides outside the gene matches: 9. This CDR3 spans 14 amino acids. Germline values: CDR1 SNHLY, CDR2 FYNNEI. Preparing the TCRbeta library involved the use of unique molecular identifiers. MiXCR, applied by TCRdb to the PCR reads, yields one record per CDR3 protein. The profile shows hundreds of thousands of distinct CDR3 sequences, about 11% of them singletons. This chain links TRBV2 with TRBJ1-3; TRBD1 aligns across 9 bases. The sequence came from a human donor who donated a stem cell graft to a child with acute myeloid leukemia. The sequences come from PBMCs from the stem cell graft donor, collected from the stem cell graft. This CDR3 is CASSSGTGLSTIYF. In nucleotides, the CDR3 is TGTGCCAGCAGTTCCGGGACAGGGCTTAGTACCATATATTTT.